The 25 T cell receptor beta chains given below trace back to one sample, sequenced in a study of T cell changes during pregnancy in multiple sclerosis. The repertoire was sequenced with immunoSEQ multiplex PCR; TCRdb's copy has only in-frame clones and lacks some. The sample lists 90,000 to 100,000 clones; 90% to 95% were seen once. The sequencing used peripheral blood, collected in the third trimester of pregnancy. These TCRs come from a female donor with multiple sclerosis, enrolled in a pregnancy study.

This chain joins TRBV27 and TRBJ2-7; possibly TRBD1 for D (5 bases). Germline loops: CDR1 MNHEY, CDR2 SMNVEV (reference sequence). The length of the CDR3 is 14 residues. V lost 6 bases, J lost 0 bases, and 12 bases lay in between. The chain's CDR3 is CASRRQGSSYEQYF. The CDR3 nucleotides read TGTGCCAGCAGGCGGCAGGGCTCCTCCTACGAGCAGTACTTC.

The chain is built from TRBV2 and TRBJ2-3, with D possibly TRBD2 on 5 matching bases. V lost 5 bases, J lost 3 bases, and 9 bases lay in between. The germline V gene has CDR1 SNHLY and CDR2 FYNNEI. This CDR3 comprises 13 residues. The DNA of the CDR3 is TGTGCCAGCAGTCCCACTAGGACAGATACGCAGTATTTT. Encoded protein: CASSPTRTDTQYF.

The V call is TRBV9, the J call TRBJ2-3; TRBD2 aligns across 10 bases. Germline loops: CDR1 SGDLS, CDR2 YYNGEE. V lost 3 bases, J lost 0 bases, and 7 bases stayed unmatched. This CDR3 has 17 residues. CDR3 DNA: TGTGCCAGCAGCGGTCTAGCGGGAGAGGCTAGCACAGATACGCAGTATTTT. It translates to CASSGLAGEASTDTQYF.

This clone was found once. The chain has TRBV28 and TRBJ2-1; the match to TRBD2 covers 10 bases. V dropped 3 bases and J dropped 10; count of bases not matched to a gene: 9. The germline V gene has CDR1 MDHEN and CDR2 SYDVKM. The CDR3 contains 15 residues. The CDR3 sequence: CASSLSLAGVGEQFF. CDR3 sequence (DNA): TGTGCCAGCAGTTTGTCTCTAGCGGGAGTAGGGGAGCAGTTCTTC.

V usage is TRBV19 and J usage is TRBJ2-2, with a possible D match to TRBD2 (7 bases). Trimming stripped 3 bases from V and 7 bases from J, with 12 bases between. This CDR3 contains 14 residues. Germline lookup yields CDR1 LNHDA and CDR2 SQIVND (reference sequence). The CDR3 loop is CASSIGGAGGELFF. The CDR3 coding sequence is TGTGCCAGTAGTATTGGGGGGGCTGGCGGGGAGCTGTTTTTT.

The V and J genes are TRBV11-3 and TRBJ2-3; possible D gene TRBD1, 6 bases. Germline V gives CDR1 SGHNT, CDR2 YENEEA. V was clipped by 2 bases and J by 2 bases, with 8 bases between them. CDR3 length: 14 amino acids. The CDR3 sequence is CASSLTGITDTQYF. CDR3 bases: TGTGCCAGCAGCTTAACAGGGATCACAGATACGCAGTATTTT.

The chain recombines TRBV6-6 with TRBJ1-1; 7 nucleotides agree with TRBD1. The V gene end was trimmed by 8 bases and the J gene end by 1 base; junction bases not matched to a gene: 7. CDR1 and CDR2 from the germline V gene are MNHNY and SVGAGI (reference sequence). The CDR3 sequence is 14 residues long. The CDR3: CASSNRGANTEAFF. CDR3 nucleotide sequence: TGTGCCAGCTCTAACAGGGGCGCGAACACTGAAGCTTTCTTT.

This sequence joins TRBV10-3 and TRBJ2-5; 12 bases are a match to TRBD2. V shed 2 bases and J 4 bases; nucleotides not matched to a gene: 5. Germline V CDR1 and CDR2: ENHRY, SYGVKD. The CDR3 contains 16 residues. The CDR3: CAISETLTSGRETQYF. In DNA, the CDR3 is TGTGCCATCAGTGAGACCCTGACTAGCGGGAGAGAGACCCAGTACTTC.

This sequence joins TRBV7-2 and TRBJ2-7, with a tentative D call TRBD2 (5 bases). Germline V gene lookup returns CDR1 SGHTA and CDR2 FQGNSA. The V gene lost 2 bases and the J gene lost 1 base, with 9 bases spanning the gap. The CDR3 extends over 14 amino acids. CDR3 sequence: CASSLTTRSYEQYF. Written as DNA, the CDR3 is TGTGCCAGCAGCTTAACAACTAGGTCCTACGAGCAGTACTTC.

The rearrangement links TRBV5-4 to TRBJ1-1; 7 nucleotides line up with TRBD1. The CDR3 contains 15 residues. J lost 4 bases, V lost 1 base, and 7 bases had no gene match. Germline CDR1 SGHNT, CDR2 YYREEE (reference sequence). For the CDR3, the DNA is TGTGCCAGCAGCTTGAAAGGGGGCAGAAGCACTGAAGCTTTCTTT. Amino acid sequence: CASSLKGGRSTEAFF.

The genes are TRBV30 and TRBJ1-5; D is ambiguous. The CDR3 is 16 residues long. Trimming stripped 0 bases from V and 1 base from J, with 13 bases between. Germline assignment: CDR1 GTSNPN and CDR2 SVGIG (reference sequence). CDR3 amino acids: CAWSVISGSSNQPQHF. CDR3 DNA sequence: TGTGCCTGGAGTGTGATATCCGGGTCCAGCAATCAGCCCCAGCATTTT.

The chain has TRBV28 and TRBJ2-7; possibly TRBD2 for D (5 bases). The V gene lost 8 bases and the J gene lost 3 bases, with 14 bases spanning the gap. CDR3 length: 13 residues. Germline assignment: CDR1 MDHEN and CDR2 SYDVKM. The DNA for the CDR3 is TGTGCCAGCGGTCGGCTAGCTTACTACGAGCAGTACTTC. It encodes CASGRLAYYEQYF.

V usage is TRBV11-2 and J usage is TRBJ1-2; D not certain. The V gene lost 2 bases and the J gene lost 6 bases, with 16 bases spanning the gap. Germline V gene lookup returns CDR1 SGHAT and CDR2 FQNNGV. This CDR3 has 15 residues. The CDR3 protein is CASSLTPPGTDGYTF. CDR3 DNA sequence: TGTGCCAGCAGCTTAACCCCTCCGGGAACAGATGGCTACACCTTC.

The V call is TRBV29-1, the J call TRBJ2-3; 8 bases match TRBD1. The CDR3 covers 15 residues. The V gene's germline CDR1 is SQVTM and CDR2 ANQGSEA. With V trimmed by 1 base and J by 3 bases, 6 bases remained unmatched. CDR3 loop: CSVEATGVGTDTQYF. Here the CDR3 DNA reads TGCAGCGTTGAAGCGACAGGGGTGGGAACAGATACGCAGTATTTT.

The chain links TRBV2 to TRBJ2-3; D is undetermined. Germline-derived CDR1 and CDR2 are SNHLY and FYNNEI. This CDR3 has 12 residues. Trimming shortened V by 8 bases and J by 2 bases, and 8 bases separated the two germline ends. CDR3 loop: CASHKSTDTQYF. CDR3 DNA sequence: TGTGCCAGCCACAAGTCCACAGATACGCAGTATTTT.

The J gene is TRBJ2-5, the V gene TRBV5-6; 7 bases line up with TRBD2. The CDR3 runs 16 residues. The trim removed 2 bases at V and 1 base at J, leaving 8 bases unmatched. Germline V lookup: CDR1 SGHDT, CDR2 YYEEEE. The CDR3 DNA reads TGTGCCAGCAGCTTCCGGGACTATTATTTCCAAGAGACCCAGTACTTC. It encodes CASSFRDYYFQETQYF.

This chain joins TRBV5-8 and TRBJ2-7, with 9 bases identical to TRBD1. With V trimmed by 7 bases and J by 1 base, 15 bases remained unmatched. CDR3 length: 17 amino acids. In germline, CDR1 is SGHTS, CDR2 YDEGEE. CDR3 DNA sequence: TGTGCCAGCCTCCGACAGGGGGGTCTAGGGGCTTCCTACGAGCAGTACTTC. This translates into CASLRQGGLGASYEQYF.

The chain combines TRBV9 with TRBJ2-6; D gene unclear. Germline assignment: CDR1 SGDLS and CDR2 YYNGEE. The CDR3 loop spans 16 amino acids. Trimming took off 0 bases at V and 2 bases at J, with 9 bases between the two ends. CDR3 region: CASSVGLAAGANVLTF. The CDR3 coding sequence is TGTGCCAGCAGCGTAGGCTTGGCCGCTGGGGCCAACGTCCTGACTTTC.

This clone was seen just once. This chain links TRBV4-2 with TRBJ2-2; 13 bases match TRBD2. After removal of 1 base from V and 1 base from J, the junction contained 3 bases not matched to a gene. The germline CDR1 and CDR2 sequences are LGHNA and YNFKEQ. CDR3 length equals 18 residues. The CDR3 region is CASSQGLAGGLNTGELFF. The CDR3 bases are TGTGCCAGCAGCCAAGGACTAGCGGGAGGACTGAACACCGGGGAGCTGTTTTTT.

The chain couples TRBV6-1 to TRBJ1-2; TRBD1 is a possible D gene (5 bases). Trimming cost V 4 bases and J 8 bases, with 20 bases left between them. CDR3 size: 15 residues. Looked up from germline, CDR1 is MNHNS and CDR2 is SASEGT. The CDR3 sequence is CASSANRGLRGGYTF. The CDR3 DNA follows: TGTGCCAGCAGTGCGAACCGGGGACTGAGGGGCGGCTACACCTTC.

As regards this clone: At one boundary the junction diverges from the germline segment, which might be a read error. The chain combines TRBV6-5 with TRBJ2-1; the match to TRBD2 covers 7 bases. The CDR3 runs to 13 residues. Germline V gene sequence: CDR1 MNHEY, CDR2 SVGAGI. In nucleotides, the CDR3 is TGTGCCAGCACAAGCCCTAGCGGCGGTCAGGAGGTCTTC. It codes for CASTSPSGGQEVF.

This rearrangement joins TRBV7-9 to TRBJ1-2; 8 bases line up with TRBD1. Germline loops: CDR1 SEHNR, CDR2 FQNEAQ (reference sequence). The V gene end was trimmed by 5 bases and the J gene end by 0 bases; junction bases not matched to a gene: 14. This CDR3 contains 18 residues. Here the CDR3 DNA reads TGTGCCAGCAGCCCGTCATTTCTACAGGGGGAAGCTAACTATGGCTACACCTTC. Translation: CASSPSFLQGEANYGYTF.

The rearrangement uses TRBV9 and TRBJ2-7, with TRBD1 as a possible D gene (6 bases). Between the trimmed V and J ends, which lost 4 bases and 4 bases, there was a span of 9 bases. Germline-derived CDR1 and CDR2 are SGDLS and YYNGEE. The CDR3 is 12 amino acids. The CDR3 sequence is CASSFRGYEQYF. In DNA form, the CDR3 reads TGTGCCAGCAGCTTCAGGGGTTACGAGCAGTACTTC.

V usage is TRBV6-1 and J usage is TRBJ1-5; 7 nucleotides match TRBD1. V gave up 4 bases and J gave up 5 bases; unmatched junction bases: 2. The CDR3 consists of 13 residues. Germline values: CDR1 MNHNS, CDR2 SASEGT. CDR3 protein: CASSGDRDQPQHF. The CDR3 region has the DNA TGTGCCAGCAGTGGAGACAGGGATCAGCCCCAGCATTTT.

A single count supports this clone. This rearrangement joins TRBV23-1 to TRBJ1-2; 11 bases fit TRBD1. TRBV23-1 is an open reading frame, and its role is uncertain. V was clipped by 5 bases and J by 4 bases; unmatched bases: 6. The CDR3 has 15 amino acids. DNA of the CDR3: TGCGCCAGCAGTGAAAAGGGACAGGGGGGCTATGGCTACACCTTC. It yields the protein CASSEKGQGGYGYTF.